These 17 T cell receptor beta chains were sequenced from one sample in a study of monozygotic twins with inflammatory bowel disease. TCRdb derives one entry per CDR3 protein from the 5' RACE reads, leaving out DNA. In all, the sample yields under 350,000 distinct CDR3 sequences. The sample consisted of blood. Receptors were obtained from a human donor with ulcerative colitis or Crohn's disease, or a healthy co-twin of an affected twin (not recorded which).

This chain joins TRBV12-3 or TRBV12-4 and TRBJ2-7. The CDR3 totals 11 residues. This CDR3 is CASSLGSEQYF.

The gene calls are TRBV28 and TRBJ1-3; checking the TCRdb D call of TRBD1 is not possible without DNA. CDR1 and CDR2 (germline): MDHEN, SYDVKM. The CDR3 loop spans 17 amino acids. The CDR3 spells CASSLAATGVGGNTIYF.

The genes are TRBV12-3 or TRBV12-4 and TRBJ2-1; absent DNA, TCRdb's TRBD2 call cannot be checked. The length of the CDR3 is 16 residues. The CDR3: CASSRGLAGGNNEQFF.

This chain links TRBV5-6 with TRBJ2-7; TCRdb's assignment of TRBD2 cannot be checked, as there is no DNA. Germline loops: CDR1 SGHDT, CDR2 YYEEEE. The CDR3 totals 16 residues. The CDR3: CASSLATSGRSYEQYF. The entire variable domain, with the rest obtained from reference TRBV5-6 and TRBJ2-7, is as follows: DAGVTQSPTHLIKTRGQQVTLRCSPKSGHDTVSWYQQALGQGPQFIFQYYEEEERQRGNFPDRFSGHQFPNYSSELNVNALLLGDSALYLCASSLATSGRSYEQYFGPGTRLTVT.

The V call is TRBV11-2, the J call TRBJ2-1; lacking DNA, the TRBD1 call made by TCRdb goes unchecked. The CDR3 loop spans 18 amino acids. The germline V gene encodes CDR1 SGHAT and CDR2 FQNNGV. CDR3 protein: CASSLTSGSRGVYNEQFF.

This chain uses TRBV20-1 with TRBJ2-5; TCRdb names TRBD2, which stays unverified in the absence of DNA. The CDR3 consists of 14 residues. CDR1 is DFQATT, CDR2 SNEGSKA, per germline (reference sequence). The CDR3 loop reads CSARRAGVQETQYF.

The chain combines TRBV28 with TRBJ2-3; there is no DNA to check the TCRdb D call of TRBD2. Germline CDR1 reads MDHEN; CDR2 reads SYDVKM. CDR3 size: 15 residues. The CDR3 region is CASSQGLGPTDTQYF.

This rearrangement joins TRBV12-3 or TRBV12-4 to TRBJ2-5. CDR3 length: 13 amino acids. The CDR3 reads CASSLTVGETQYF.

The chain has TRBV9 and TRBJ2-3; TCRdb lists TRBD1, though no DNA is available to test this call. CDR1 and CDR2 (germline): SGDLS, YYNGEE. CDR3 length: 16 amino acids. CDR3 protein: CASSALPPGGTDTQYF.

The V and J genes are TRBV20-1 and TRBJ2-5; TCRdb lists TRBD2, though no DNA is available to test this call. This CDR3 contains 15 residues. In germline, CDR1 is DFQATT, CDR2 SNEGSKA (reference sequence). The CDR3 sequence: CSAIRQGPTQETQYF.

The gene calls are TRBV27 and TRBJ2-7. Germline loops: CDR1 MNHEY, CDR2 SMNVEV (reference sequence). This CDR3 has 13 residues. This CDR3 reads CASWTVSSYEQYF.

This rearrangement joins TRBV6-2 or TRBV6-3 to TRBJ1-1; TCRdb picks TRBD1, but there is no DNA to check that call. The CDR3 has 13 amino acids. The germline CDR1 and CDR2 sequences are MNHEY and SVGEGT. CDR3 in amino acids: CASSYTGGGEAFF.

V gene TRBV28 combines with J gene TRBJ2-1; TCRdb names TRBD2, which stays unverified in the absence of DNA. From germline, CDR1 is MDHEN and CDR2 SYDVKM. CDR3 length: 11 amino acids. CDR3 sequence reads: CASNRRNEQFF.

The chain is built from TRBV12-3 or TRBV12-4 and TRBJ1-1; with no DNA, the TCRdb D assignment of TRBD1 cannot be verified. The CDR3 is made up of 14 amino acids. The chain's CDR3 is CASSLGQTHTEAFF.

This sequence joins TRBV7-9 and TRBJ1-6. The germline gives CDR1 SEHNR, CDR2 FQNEAQ (reference sequence). CDR3 length: 15 amino acids. CDR3 sequence reads: CASSLADHVGSPLHF.

The chain joins TRBV7-3 to TRBJ1-6. Germline-derived CDR1 and CDR2 are SGHTA and FQGTGA. CDR3 length: 15 amino acids. CDR3 protein: CASSLLGTSNSPLHF.

The rearrangement uses TRBV29-1 and TRBJ2-7; TCRdb returns TRBD1, unconfirmable since there is no DNA. The CDR3 is 14 residues long. The germline V gene has CDR1 SQVTM and CDR2 ANQGSEA. CDR3: CSVGRTGQPYEQYF.